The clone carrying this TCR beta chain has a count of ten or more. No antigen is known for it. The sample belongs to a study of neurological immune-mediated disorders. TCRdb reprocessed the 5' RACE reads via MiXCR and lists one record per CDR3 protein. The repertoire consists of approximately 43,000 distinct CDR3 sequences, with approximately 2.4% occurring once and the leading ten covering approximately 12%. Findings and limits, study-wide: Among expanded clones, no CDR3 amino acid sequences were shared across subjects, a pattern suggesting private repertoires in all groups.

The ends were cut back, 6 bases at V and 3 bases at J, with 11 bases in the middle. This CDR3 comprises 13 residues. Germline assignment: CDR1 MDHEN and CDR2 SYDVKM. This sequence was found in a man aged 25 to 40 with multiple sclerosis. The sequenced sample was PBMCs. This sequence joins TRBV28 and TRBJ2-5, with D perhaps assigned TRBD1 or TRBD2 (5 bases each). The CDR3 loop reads CASSARGEETQYF. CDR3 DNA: TGTGCCAGCAGCGCGAGAGGGGAAGAGACCCAGTACTTC.